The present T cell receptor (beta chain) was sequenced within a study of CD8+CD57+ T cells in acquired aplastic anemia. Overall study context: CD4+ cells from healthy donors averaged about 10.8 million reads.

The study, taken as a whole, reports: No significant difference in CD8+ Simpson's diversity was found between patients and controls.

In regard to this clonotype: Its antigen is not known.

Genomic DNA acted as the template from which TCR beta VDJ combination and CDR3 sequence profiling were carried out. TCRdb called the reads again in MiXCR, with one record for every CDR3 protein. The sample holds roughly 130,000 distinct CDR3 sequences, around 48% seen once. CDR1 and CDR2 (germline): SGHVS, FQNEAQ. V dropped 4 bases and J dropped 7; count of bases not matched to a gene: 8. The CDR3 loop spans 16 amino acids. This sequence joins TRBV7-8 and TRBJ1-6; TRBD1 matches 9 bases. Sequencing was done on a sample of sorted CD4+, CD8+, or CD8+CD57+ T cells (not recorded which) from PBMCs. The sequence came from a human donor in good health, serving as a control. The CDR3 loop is CASSSPGQGRNSPLHF. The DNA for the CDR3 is TGTGCCAGCAGCTCACCGGGACAGGGCCGAAATTCACCCCTCCACTTT.